This is a list of T cell receptor beta chains from one sample in a study of blood T cell repertoires in COVID-19. Using immunoSEQ multiplex PCR, the repertoire was profiled, and TCRdb retains in-frame clones only, with some absent. The sample includes 70,000 to 95,000 clones, around four fifths seen only once; the top ten take approximately 10%. The sample comprised peripheral blood. Receptor source: a woman in her 70s with active or convalescent COVID-19. Both conserved end residues are trimmed from each CDR3. Fields, in order: CDR3 length, V gene, J gene, CDR3 protein.

13	TRBV19	TRBJ2-1	ASTHRTGGSHEQF
13	TRBV25-1	TRBJ2-1	ASSLGGGVPNEQF
12	TRBV7-9	TRBJ1-1	ASRRLTGHTEAF
15	TRBV7-2	TRBJ2-3	ASSLAPLAGGKDTQY
12	TRBV4-2	TRBJ1-1	ASSLTVVDTEAF
12	TRBV5-1	TRBJ2-5	ASSFTGGEETQY
15	TRBV11-2	TRBJ2-2	ASSLDWGQGSTGELF
16	TRBV7-8	TRBJ2-3	ASSRRTGRGGSTDTQY
10	TRBV11-2	TRBJ1-5	ASSLNGEPQH
16	TRBV5-1	TRBJ2-3	ASSSLAGGPPSTDTQY
10	TRBV5-5	TRBJ2-4	ASSKEAPRGY
14	TRBV5-4	TRBJ2-2	ASSLPTGGSTGELF
15	TRBV10-3	TRBJ1-2	AISESGTGGAYYGYT
16	TRBV7-9	TRBJ1-3	ASSSPEDSNGFSDTIY
11	TRBV5-1	TRBJ2-3	ASSLQGTDTQY
13	TRBV2	TRBJ1-1	ASRSGGGVRTEAF